The following is a T cell receptor (beta chain) sequence with its context. Its antigen is not identified. The data derive from a study of cytomegalovirus exposure and HLA in healthy donors. Study-wide findings and caveats: Segments of the TCR beta V type were, in most cases, productive about 87% or about 30% of the time in an earlier analysis.

Amplification used 60 Vbeta primers and 13 Jbeta primers. Clones were sequenced by immunoSEQ multiplex PCR, and TCRdb holds only the in-frame ones, with some missing. The sample comprises 100,000 to 150,000 clones, less than 90% of which are singletons, and approximately 20% rests with the top ten. Germline-derived CDR1 and CDR2 are MGHRA and YSYEKL. V lost 3 bases, J lost 1 base, and 3 bases lay in between. The CDR3 runs 12 residues. The receptor was derived from a young man in good health and CMV-seropositive. The V and J genes are TRBV4-1 and TRBJ2-5; D unresolved. Input material: PBMCs. The DNA of the CDR3 is TGCGCCAGCAGCCAGAGCCAAGAGACCCAGTACTTC. This sequence encodes CASSQSQETQYF.